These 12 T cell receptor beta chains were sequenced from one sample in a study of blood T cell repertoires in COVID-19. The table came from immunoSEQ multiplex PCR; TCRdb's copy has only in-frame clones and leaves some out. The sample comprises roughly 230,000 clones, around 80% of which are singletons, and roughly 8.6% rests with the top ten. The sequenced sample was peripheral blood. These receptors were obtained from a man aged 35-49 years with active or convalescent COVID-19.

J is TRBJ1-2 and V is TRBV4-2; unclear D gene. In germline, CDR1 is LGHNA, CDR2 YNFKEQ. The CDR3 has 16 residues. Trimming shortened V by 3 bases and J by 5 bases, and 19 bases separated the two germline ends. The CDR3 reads CASSQATVPTAYGYTF. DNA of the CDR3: TGTGCCAGCAGCCAGGCGACTGTCCCCACCGCATATGGCTACACCTTC.

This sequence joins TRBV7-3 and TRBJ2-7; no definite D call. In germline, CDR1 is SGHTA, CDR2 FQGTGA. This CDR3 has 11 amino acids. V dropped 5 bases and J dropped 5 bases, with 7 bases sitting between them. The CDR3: CASSPLDEQYF. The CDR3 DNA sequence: TGTGCCAGCAGCCCATTAGACGAGCAGTACTTC. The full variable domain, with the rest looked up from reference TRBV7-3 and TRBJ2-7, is GAGVSQTPSNKVTEKGKYVELRCDPISGHTALYWYRQSLGQGPEFLIYFQGTGAADDSGLPNDRFFAVRPEGSVSTLKIQRTERGDSAVYLCASSPLDEQYFGPGTRLTVT.

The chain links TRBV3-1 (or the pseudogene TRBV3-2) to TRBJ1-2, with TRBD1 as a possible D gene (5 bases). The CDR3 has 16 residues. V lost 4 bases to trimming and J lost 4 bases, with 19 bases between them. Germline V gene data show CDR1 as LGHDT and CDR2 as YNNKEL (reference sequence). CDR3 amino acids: CASSRSAEGQGYGYTF. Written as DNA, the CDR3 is TGTGCCAGCAGCCGATCTGCGGAGGGGCAAGGCTATGGCTACACCTTC.

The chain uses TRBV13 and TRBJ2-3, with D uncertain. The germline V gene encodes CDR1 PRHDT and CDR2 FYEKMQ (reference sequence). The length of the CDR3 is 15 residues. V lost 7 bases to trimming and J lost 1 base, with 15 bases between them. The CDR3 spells CASTLRGSGTDTQYF. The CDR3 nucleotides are TGTGCCAGCACCCTCAGAGGAAGCGGCACAGATACGCAGTATTTT.

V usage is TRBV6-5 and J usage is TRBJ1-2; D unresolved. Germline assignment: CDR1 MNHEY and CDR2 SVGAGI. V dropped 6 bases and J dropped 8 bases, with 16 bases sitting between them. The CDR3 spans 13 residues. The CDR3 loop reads CASRTSTEQGYTF. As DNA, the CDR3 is TGTGCCAGCAGGACATCTACTGAACAGGGCTACACCTTC.

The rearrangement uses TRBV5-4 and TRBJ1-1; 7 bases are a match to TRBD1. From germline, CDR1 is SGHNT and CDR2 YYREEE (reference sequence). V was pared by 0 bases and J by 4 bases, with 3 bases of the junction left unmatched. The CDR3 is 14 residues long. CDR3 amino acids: CASSLGQGVTEAFF. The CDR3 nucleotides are TGTGCCAGCAGCTTGGGACAGGGAGTCACTGAAGCTTTCTTT.

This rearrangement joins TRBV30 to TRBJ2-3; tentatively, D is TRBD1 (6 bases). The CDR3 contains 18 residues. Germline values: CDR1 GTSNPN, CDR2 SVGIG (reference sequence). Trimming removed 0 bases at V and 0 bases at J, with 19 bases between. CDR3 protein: CAWSVWGDSRGSTDTQYF. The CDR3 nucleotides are TGTGCCTGGAGTGTTTGGGGAGATTCCAGGGGAAGCACAGATACGCAGTATTTT.

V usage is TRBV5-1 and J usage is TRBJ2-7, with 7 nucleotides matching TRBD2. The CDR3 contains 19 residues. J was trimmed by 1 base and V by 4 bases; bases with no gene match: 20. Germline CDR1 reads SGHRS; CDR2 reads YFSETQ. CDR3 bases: TGCGCCAGCAGCCCCAAAAGCGGCGGGGGAGTAGGGAAGTCCTACGAGCAGTACTTC. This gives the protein CASSPKSGGGVGKSYEQYF.

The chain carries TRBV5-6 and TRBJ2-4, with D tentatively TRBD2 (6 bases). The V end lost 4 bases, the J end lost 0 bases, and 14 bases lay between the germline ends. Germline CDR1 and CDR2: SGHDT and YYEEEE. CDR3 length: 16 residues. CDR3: CASSPGERTAKNIQYF. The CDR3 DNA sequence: TGTGCCAGCAGCCCGGGGGAACGGACAGCCAAAAACATTCAGTACTTC.

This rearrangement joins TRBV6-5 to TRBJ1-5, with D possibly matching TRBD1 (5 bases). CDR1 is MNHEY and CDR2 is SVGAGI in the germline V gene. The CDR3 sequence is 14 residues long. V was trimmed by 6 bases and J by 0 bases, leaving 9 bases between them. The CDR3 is CASRGTYSNQPQHF. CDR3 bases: TGTGCCAGCAGGGGGACTTATAGCAATCAGCCCCAGCATTTT.

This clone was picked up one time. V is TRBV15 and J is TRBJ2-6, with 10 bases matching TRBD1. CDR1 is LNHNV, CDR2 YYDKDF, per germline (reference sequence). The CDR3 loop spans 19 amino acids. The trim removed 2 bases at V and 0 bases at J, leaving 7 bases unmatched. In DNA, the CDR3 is TGTGCCACCAGCAGATCCGGGGGACAGGGGAGCTCTGGGGCCAACGTCCTGACTTTC. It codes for CATSRSGGQGSSGANVLTF.

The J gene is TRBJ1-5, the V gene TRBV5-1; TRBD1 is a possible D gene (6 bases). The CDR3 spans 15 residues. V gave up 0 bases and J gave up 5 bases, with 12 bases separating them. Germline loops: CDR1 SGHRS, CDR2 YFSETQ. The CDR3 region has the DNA TGCGCCAGCAGCTTGGAAGGGGACACTCATCAGCCCCAGCATTTT. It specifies CASSLEGDTHQPQHF.